This T cell receptor (beta chain) is drawn from a study of T-cell reconstitution after alpha-beta-depleted transplantation in children (dated by TCRdb to about 2016). Regarding the study in general: Using TCR repertoire profiling, the study followed T-cell immune reconstitution in a quantitative way in children after TCRalphabeta/CD19-depleted allogeneic hematopoietic cell transplantation.

Its CDR3 holds 17 amino acids, cysteine through phenylalanine. The only DNA kept is the CDR3, 51 bases in frame from the first base. For CDR1 and CDR2, the germline V gene lists KGHSH and LQKENI. Trimming costs V 3 bases and J 1 base, and their ends lie 16 bases apart. The treatment or condition label of this sample denotes: allogeneic hematopoietic cell transplantation with graft depleted of TCRalphabeta T cells and CD19 B cells. TCRalphabeta/CD19-depleted allogeneic hematopoietic cell grafts were given to the transplant recipients, all of whom were children. On this clonotype itself: It lacks a known antigen. Base qualities were left out, and no much larger clone turns up one base away.

The library was prepared using PCR. For sequencing, an Illumina HiSeq 2500 was employed. TCR libraries were prepared with molecular barcoding, using unique molecular identifiers to normalize TCRbeta repertoire quantification. The raw public data were reprocessed by TCRdb itself: fastp quality trimming at Q25, MiXCR clonotype calling, in-frame beta chains only. Rows with one shared CDR3 protein collapse into an entry with the most common genes and DNA. This sample gives about 250,000 distinct CDR3 sequences in total; more than 20% of them show up just once. Of the sample, 4.8% is held by the ten largest clones. Study-wide conclusions, independent of this receptor: The apparently early recovery of alphabetaT-cell counts about two months after transplant reportedly depended on only several hundred rapidly expanded clones that came from non-depleted graft cells. Over the following months the frequencies of hyperexpanded clones went down, and after one year T-cell counts and TCRbeta diversity were mostly credited to newly produced T cells. The high TCRbeta diversity at day 60 in some patients was ascribed to recipient T cells and intrathymic progenitors that had survived conditioning.

The chain links TRBV18 with TRBJ1-5; confidence is insufficient to name the D gene. This clonotype originated in a female patient between 2 and 10 years old who had a stem cell transplant for congenital amegakaryocytic thrombocytopenia, so the T cells may come from the graft donor. The material sequenced was PBMCs, mostly from graft donor cells, taken 360 days after TCRalphabeta/CD19-depleted stem cell transplant. The CDR3 reads as follows: CASSPQEAFLSNQPQHF. The DNA sequence reads TGTGCCAGCTCACCCCAAGAGGCCTTCTTAAGCAATCAGCCCCAGCATTTT.